This TCR beta chain was captured by sequencing in a study of T cells in Graves' hyperthyroidism and ophthalmopathy. Study-level points and caveats: With a median lead of around 6.7 months before onset, the model predicted ophthalmopathy.

From RNA transcripts, TCR beta CDR3 regions were amplified. First-round RT-PCR of the TCR CDR3 relied on the HTBI primer set. TCRdb recomputed calls from the multiplex PCR reads with MiXCR, one row per CDR3 protein. The sample has hundreds of thousands of distinct CDR3 sequences; 15% to 20% are singletons. CDR1 is SEHNR, CDR2 FQNEAQ, per germline (reference sequence). Trimming cost V 0 bases and J 2 bases; bases outside gene matches: 1. The CDR3 has 15 amino acids. This clonotype has more than one count but fewer than ten. Its antigen remains unidentified. Used for diagnoses were clinical symptoms, serum thyroxine and TRAb, thyroid ultrasound and orbital computed tomography. The study collected blood at first hyperthyroidism diagnosis, before any ophthalmopathy symptoms arose.

The rearrangement links TRBV7-9 to TRBJ1-5, with 7 bases that match TRBD1. The sequence derives from a woman between 45 and 65 years old with Graves' hyperthyroidism that later progressed to Graves' ophthalmopathy. What was sequenced was blood. CDR3 amino acids: CASSLAGTGNQPQHF. As DNA, the CDR3 is TGTGCCAGCAGCTTAGCCGGGACAGGCAATCAGCCCCAGCATTTT.